This TCR beta chain appears in the sequencing data of a study of cytotoxic CD8 clonotypes in ibrutinib-treated CLL. Data came from immunoSEQ multiplex PCR; TCRdb stores just in-frame clones and leaves some out. The sample consists of fewer than 40,000 clones, about two thirds of them appearing once. The CDR3 extends over 17 amino acids. V lost 1 base, J lost 8 bases, and 19 bases lay in between. Germline V CDR1 and CDR2: SGHRS, YFSETQ. The chain employs TRBV5-1 and TRBJ1-6, with D possibly TRBD1 on 6 matching bases. This material consisted of PBMCs, taken at disease progression, from a patient treated with ibrutinib. The receptor was isolated from a human donor with chronic lymphocytic leukemia. In nucleotides, the CDR3 is TGCGCCAGCAGCTTGTTAGGGCCAGGGGAGGCCGATTCACCCCTCCACTTT. This codes for CASSLLGPGEADSPLHF.